Described below is a single T cell receptor beta chain sequence and its context. This table comes from immunoSEQ multiplex PCR, and its TCRdb copy is limited to in-frame clones, with some not included. The data show 30,000 to 45,000 clones, with approximately 92% seen just once and 0.43% held by the top ten. V lost 5 bases to trimming and J lost 2 bases; unmatched junction nucleotides: 8. The V gene's germline CDR1 is MNHEY and CDR2 SVGAGI. There are 15 residues in the CDR3. The entry originates in a study of T cell changes during pregnancy in multiple sclerosis. The genes are TRBV6-5 and TRBJ1-1, with 7 bases aligning to TRBD1. The specimen was CD4+ T cells from peripheral blood mononuclear cells, collected in the third trimester of pregnancy. The clonotype was recovered from a female donor with multiple sclerosis, enrolled in a pregnancy study. The CDR3 here is CASSPLTGANTEAFF. CDR3 sequence (DNA): TGTGCCAGCAGTCCCTTAACAGGGGCAAACACTGAAGCTTTCTTT.